This T cell receptor beta chain was recorded in a study of blood T cell repertoires in COVID-19. At the level of the study: The United States, Italy and Spain supplied acute and convalescent COVID-19 samples. The analysed material was cDNA or gDNA that came from T cells, B-cell-depleted T cells, or PBMCs.

This CDR3 has 13 amino acids. The V segment lost 7 bases and the J segment 3 bases; nucleotides outside the gene matches: 2. Germline lookup yields CDR1 WSHSY and CDR2 SAAADI. Profiling relied on immunoSEQ multiplex PCR, and the TCRdb table lists in-frame clones only, not all of them. The profile covers about 200,000 clones, with about 80% appearing a single time and around 7.5% taken by the ten largest. Participants were aged roughly 18 to 89 years from approximately 24 US areas. Participants' own reports of clinical history determined their cohort assignment. The rearrangement uses TRBV10-2 and TRBJ2-7; 11 positions agree with TRBD1. This TCR derives from a man aged 35 to 55 who had recovered from COVID-19. The sequencing sample was made of PBMCs or T cells enriched from blood (not recorded which). The CDR3 reads CASTGTGGYEQYF. Here the CDR3 DNA reads TGCGCCAGCACAGGGACAGGGGGCTACGAGCAGTACTTC.